At least ten counts were recorded for the clone carrying this TCR beta chain. Its antigen is unidentified. The data belong to a study of T cell repertoires in cytomegalovirus infection. Study summary: Public TCR beta signatures provided an indication of both CMV infection and a matching HLA type. Findings and caveats of the study: The ex vivo response was dominated by HLA-C-restricted CMV-specific TCR beta clonotypes.

Each CDR3 protein gets one entry after TCRdb re-called the reads with MiXCR. The data show roughly 500,000 distinct CDR3 sequences, 10% to 12% seen once. The CDR3 covers 12 residues. Trimming took off 7 bases at V and 5 bases at J, with 11 bases between the two ends. Per germline, CDR1 LNHDA and CDR2 SQIVND (reference sequence). Sequencing was performed on PBMCs. The V and J genes are TRBV19 and TRBJ2-5; TRBD1 or TRBD2 may be the D gene (5 bases each). The sequence derives from a human donor in good health (CMV status not recorded). Some clones in this sample may be carry-over from other donors' samples. The CDR3 bases are TGTGCCAGTACTGGGACCGGGGAGACCCAGTACTTC. This translates into CASTGTGETQYF.